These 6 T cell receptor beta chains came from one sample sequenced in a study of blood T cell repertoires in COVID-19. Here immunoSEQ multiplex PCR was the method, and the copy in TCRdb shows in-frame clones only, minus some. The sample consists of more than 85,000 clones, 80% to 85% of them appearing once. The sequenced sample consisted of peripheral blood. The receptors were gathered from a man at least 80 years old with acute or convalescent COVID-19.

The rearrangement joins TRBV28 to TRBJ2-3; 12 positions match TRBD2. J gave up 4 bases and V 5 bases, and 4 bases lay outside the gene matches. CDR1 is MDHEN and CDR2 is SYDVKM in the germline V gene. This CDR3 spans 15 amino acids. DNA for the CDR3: TGTGCCAGCAGTGAGACTAGCGGGAGTTCAGATACGCAGTATTTT. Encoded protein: CASSETSGSSDTQYF. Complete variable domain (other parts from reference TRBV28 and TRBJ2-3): DVKVTQSSRYLVKRTGEKVFLECVQDMDHENMFWYRQDPGLGLRLIYFSYDVKMKEKGDIPEGYSVSREKKERFSLILESASTNQTSMYLCASSETSGSSDTQYFGPGTRLTVL.

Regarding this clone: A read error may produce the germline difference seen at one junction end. In DNA form, the CDR3 reads TGTGCCCGGAGTGTATGGGGCGGAGGGGACTACGGCTACACCTTC. It translates to CARSVWGGGDYGYTF. This rearrangement joins TRBV30 to TRBJ1-2, with a tentative D call TRBD1 (5 bases). Germline V gives CDR1 GTSNPN, CDR2 SVGIG (reference sequence). The CDR3 totals 15 residues. Supplemented by reference TRBV30 and TRBJ1-2, the full variable domain reads SQTIHQWPATLVQPVGSPLSLECTVEGTSNPNLYWYRQAAGRGLQLLFYSVGIGQISSEVPQNLSASRPQDRQFILSSKKLLLSDSGFYLCARSVWGGGDYGYTFGSGTRLTVV.

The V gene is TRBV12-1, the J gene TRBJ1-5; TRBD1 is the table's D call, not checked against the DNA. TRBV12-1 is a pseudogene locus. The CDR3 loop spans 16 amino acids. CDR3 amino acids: CASSQYREWGNQPQHF. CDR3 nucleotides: TGTGCCAGCAGCCAATACAGGGAATGGGGAAATCAGCCCCAGCATTTT.

The chain's CDR3 is CASSLMTGATEAFF. The CDR3 bases are TGTGCCAGCAGCTTAATGACAGGGGCAACTGAAGCTTTCTTT. The rearrangement joins TRBV7-9 to TRBJ1-1; 8 bases align to TRBD1. The V gene end was trimmed by 2 bases and the J gene end by 5 bases; junction bases not matched to a gene: 4. The CDR3 is made up of 14 amino acids. Germline lookup yields CDR1 SEHNR and CDR2 FQNEAQ (reference sequence).

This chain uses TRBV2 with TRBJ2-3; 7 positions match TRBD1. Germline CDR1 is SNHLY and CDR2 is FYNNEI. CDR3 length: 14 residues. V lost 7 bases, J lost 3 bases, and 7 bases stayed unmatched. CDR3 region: CASKTGTATDTQYF. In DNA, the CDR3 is TGTGCCAGCAAGACCGGGACAGCGACAGATACGCAGTATTTT.

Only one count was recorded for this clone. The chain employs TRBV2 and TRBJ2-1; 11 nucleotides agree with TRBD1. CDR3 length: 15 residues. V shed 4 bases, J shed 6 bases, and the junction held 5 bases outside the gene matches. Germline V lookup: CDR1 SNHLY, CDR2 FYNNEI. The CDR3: CASSADRGRINEQFF. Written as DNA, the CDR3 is TGTGCCAGCAGTGCGGACAGGGGGCGCATCAATGAGCAGTTCTTC.